The 25 T cell receptor beta chains in this list originate from one sample, sequenced in a study of CD8 T cells in ankylosing spondylitis. Broader study findings: In ankylosing spondylitis blood, a motif of roughly 8 highly homologous TCR beta variants appeared characteristic.

From the 5' RACE reads, TCRdb called clonotypes with MiXCR, one entry per CDR3 protein. Of more than 400,000 distinct CDR3 sequences listed, about 5.7% are singletons. These receptors lack a known antigen. The specimen was blood, either unsorted or a sorted T cell fraction (not recorded which). These receptors were taken from a male donor with ankylosing spondylitis.

The table lists this clonotype with many counts. The chain employs TRBV29-1 and TRBJ1-2; 9 bases fit TRBD1. Trimming took 6 bases from V and 8 from J; bases not matched to a gene: 7. The CDR3 contains 12 residues. CDR1 and CDR2 (germline): SQVTM, ANQGSEA. The CDR3 DNA sequence: TGCAGCGTGAGTCGACAGGGGGACGGCTACACCTTC. Amino acid sequence: CSVSRQGDGYTF. Complete variable domain (other parts from reference TRBV29-1 and TRBJ1-2): SAVISQKPSRDICQRGTSLTIQCQVDSQVTMMFWYRQQPGQSLTLIATANQGSEATYESGFVIDKFPISRPNLTFSTLTVSNMSPEDSSIYLCSVSRQGDGYTFGSGTRLTVV.

This clonotype has ten or more counts. The J gene is TRBJ2-1, the V gene TRBV20-1; no reliable D call. The V gene lost 0 bases and the J gene lost 0 bases, with 12 bases spanning the gap. From germline, CDR1 is DFQATT and CDR2 SNEGSKA (reference sequence). This CDR3 has 16 amino acids. The CDR3 nucleotides are TGCAGTGCTAGAGATTACAGCGCCGACTCCTACAATGAGCAGTTCTTC. Its protein product is CSARDYSADSYNEQFF.

At least ten counts were recorded for this clonotype. J is TRBJ2-7 and V is TRBV3-1; 10 positions match TRBD2. Germline V gene lookup returns CDR1 LGHDT and CDR2 YNNKEL (reference sequence). The CDR3 loop spans 15 amino acids. The V segment lost 3 bases and the J segment 7 bases; nucleotides outside the gene matches: 9. CDR3 sequence: CASSHYASGRGEQYF. CDR3 nucleotide sequence: TGTGCCAGCAGCCACTACGCTAGCGGGAGAGGAGAGCAGTACTTC.

This clonotype has at least ten counts. The V and J genes are TRBV5-1 and TRBJ1-1; D is unclear. The CDR3 totals 13 residues. V was cut by 3 bases and J by 3 bases, with 9 bases left in between. Per the germline V gene, CDR1 is SGHRS and CDR2 is YFSETQ. CDR3 DNA: TGCGCCAGCAGCTCCGCAGGATACACTGAAGCTTTCTTT. Translated: CASSSAGYTEAFF.

This clonotype was recorded a few times. The J gene is TRBJ2-7, the V gene TRBV2; 8 nucleotides line up with TRBD2. From germline, CDR1 is SNHLY and CDR2 FYNNEI. The CDR3 is 14 residues long. V was pared by 8 bases and J by 4 bases, with 10 bases of the junction left unmatched. Here the CDR3 DNA reads TGTGCCAGCCGTTCGCGGGGGGCCTTTTACGAGCAGTACTTC. Protein product: CASRSRGAFYEQYF.

The table lists this clonotype with a few counts. The chain links TRBV6-5 to TRBJ2-1; D tentatively fits TRBD1 or TRBD2 (6 bases each). The V gene's germline CDR1 is MNHEY and CDR2 SVGAGI. The CDR3 totals 14 residues. Trimming took 1 base from V and 9 from J, leaving 13 bases between them. CDR3 protein: CASSYLGGQAEQFF. The CDR3 nucleotides are TGTGCCAGCAGTTACTTAGGGGGGCAGGCTGAGCAGTTCTTC.

In this sample, this clonotype turned up many times. This sequence joins TRBV6-5 and TRBJ2-5; 9 bases are a match to TRBD1. The V gene end was trimmed by 0 bases and the J gene end by 3 bases; junction bases not matched to a gene: 8. This CDR3 comprises 17 residues. CDR1 is MNHEY, CDR2 SVGAGI, per germline. The CDR3 here is CASSYSRDRVSEETQYF. Here the CDR3 DNA reads TGTGCCAGCAGTTACTCGAGGGACAGGGTTAGCGAAGAGACCCAGTACTTC.

In its sample, this clonotype was seen many times. V and J are TRBV7-2 and TRBJ1-2; 7 nucleotides align to TRBD1. V lost 1 base and J lost 2; bases outside the gene matches: 7. Germline V gene lookup returns CDR1 SGHTA and CDR2 FQGNSA. CDR3 length equals 16 residues. CDR3 sequence: CASSLEGTAANYGYTF. For the CDR3, the DNA is TGTGCCAGCAGCTTAGAGGGGACAGCGGCCAACTATGGCTACACCTTC.

The chain has TRBV27 and TRBJ2-2; 16 nucleotides align to TRBD2. The V gene end was trimmed by 1 base and the J gene end by 6 bases; junction bases not matched to a gene: 5. This CDR3 spans 18 amino acids. Per the germline V gene, CDR1 is MNHEY and CDR2 is SMNVEV (reference sequence). The CDR3 nucleotides are TGTGCCAGCAGTTTATATTCCGGGACTAGCGGGAGGGCCGGGGAGCTGTTTTTT. This gives the protein CASSLYSGTSGRAGELFF.

In its sample, this clonotype was seen many times. This rearrangement joins TRBV10-3 to TRBJ1-5; D not certain. CDR3 length: 14 amino acids. Looked up from germline, CDR1 is ENHRY and CDR2 is SYGVKD. Deletions cut 6 bases from V and 4 bases from J, with 13 bases between. DNA of the CDR3: TGTGCCATCAGCGGAGGGCGCCTAAATCAGCCCCAGCATTTT. This translates into CAISGGRLNQPQHF.

This clonotype has a handful of counts. V gene TRBV12-3 or TRBV12-4 combines with J gene TRBJ1-1, with D unclear. V lost 2 bases to trimming and J lost 1 base, with 11 bases between them. This CDR3 comprises 15 residues. The CDR3 is CASSLFLAGNTEAFF. In DNA, the CDR3 is TGTGCCAGCAGTTTATTCTTAGCTGGGAACACTGAAGCTTTCTTT.

This clonotype was picked up many times. The V gene is TRBV5-5, the J gene TRBJ2-3; D gene unclear. CDR1 is SGHKS, CDR2 YYEKEE, per germline (reference sequence). V shed 0 bases and J shed 2 bases, with 13 bases lying between them. The CDR3 has 16 amino acids. CDR3 region: CASSLESQLFTDTQYF. The CDR3 nucleotides are TGTGCCAGCAGCTTGGAATCACAGTTATTCACAGATACGCAGTATTTT. Drawing the rest from reference TRBV5-5 and TRBJ2-3, the complete variable domain is DAGVTQSPTHLIKTRGQQVTLRCSPISGHKSVSWYQQVLGQGPQFIFQYYEKEERGRGNFPDRFSARQFPNYSSELNVNALLLGDSALYLCASSLESQLFTDTQYFGPGTRLTVL.

This clonotype was detected many times. The chain carries TRBV5-1 and TRBJ1-1; 7 positions match TRBD1. Germline CDR1 and CDR2: SGHRS and YFSETQ. The trim removed 4 bases at V and 4 bases at J, leaving 7 bases unmatched. This CDR3 contains 14 residues. This CDR3 is CASSSRDSSTEAFF. CDR3 DNA sequence: TGCGCCAGCAGCAGCCGGGACAGTAGCACTGAAGCTTTCTTT.

Ten or more counts support this clonotype. The chain joins TRBV29-1 to TRBJ2-2; TRBD2 agrees at 8 bases. The CDR3 length is 17 residues. Germline V gene sequence: CDR1 SQVTM, CDR2 ANQGSEA. The V segment lost 0 bases and the J segment 0 bases; nucleotides outside the gene matches: 6. CDR3 in DNA: TGCAGCGTTGAAGATCTGCGGGGGGCCGCGAACACCGGGGAGCTGTTTTTT. Amino acids: CSVEDLRGAANTGELFF.

This clonotype has a count of ten or more. The V and J genes are TRBV6-2 or TRBV6-3 and TRBJ2-7; D unclear. V was pared by 3 bases and J by 4 bases, with 4 bases between. CDR3 length equals 11 residues. CDR1 and CDR2 from the germline V gene are MNHEY and SVGEGT. In nucleotides, the CDR3 is TGTGCCAGCAGTTATCAGTACGAGCAGTACTTC. It specifies CASSYQYEQYF.

This clonotype showed up just a few times. The chain combines TRBV28 with TRBJ1-6; no reliable D call. The CDR3 length is 17 residues. The germline V gene encodes CDR1 MDHEN and CDR2 SYDVKM. V lost 7 bases to trimming and J lost 4 bases, with 20 bases between them. CDR3 nucleotide sequence: TGTGCCAGCATCGAGTCCCCGAGGAGTTGGTATAATTCACCCCTCCACTTT. This codes for CASIESPRSWYNSPLHF.

This clonotype occurred many times. The chain joins TRBV5-1 to TRBJ2-6; D uncertain. The CDR3 is 16 residues long. Between the trimmed V and J ends, which lost 0 bases and 0 bases, there was a span of 7 bases. The germline CDR1 and CDR2 sequences are SGHRS and YFSETQ. The CDR3 DNA is TGCGCCAGCAGCTTGGTGGGCCGCTCTGGGGCCAACGTCCTGACTTTC. The encoded protein is CASSLVGRSGANVLTF.

This clonotype was observed many times. This chain connects TRBV20-1 to TRBJ2-7; maybe TRBD1 (5 bases). Germline V CDR1 and CDR2: DFQATT, SNEGSKA (reference sequence). Trimming took off 5 bases at V and 3 bases at J, with 14 bases between the two ends. The CDR3 has 13 amino acids. The CDR3 sequence: CSALQGLGYEQYF. The CDR3 nucleotides read TGCAGTGCTTTGCAGGGTCTCGGCTACGAGCAGTACTTC.

This clonotype occurred many times. The chain has TRBV29-1 and TRBJ2-5; D is unresolved. Germline V gene lookup returns CDR1 SQVTM and CDR2 ANQGSEA. This CDR3 is built from 11 residues. V was trimmed by 0 bases and J by 5 bases, leaving 4 bases between them. The CDR3 DNA sequence: TGCAGCGTTGAAGATTCGGAGACCCAGTACTTC. Residues: CSVEDSETQYF.

The chain carries TRBV27 and TRBJ1-1; D perhaps matches TRBD1 (6 bases). With 5 bases removed from V and 5 bases from J, the gap between germline ends came to 24 bases. CDR3 length: 17 amino acids. Germline V lookup: CDR1 MNHEY, CDR2 SMNVEV (reference sequence). DNA of the CDR3: TGTGCCAGCAGTCCCCGACCTATACGTGGGGGCGCAACTGAAGCTTTCTTT. Its protein product is CASSPRPIRGGATEAFF.

Of note for this clonotype: This clone may be a read error of a much larger clone one base away. This sequence joins TRBV20-1 and TRBJ2-5, with 14 bases that match TRBD2. This CDR3 is 16 amino acids long. The V gene's germline CDR1 is DFQATT and CDR2 SNEGSKA (reference sequence). In DNA, the CDR3 is TGCTGTGCTAGCAACCCTAGGACTAGCGGGAGGGAGACCCAGTACTTC. Its protein is CCASNPRTSGRETQYF.

This clonotype was recorded at least ten times. This chain uses TRBV10-3 with TRBJ2-3; D call uncertain. Germline V gene sequence: CDR1 ENHRY, CDR2 SYGVKD. CDR3 size: 14 residues. Trimming left V 7 bases short and J 2 bases short, with 13 bases between. DNA of the CDR3: TGTGCCATCAATGCGGCAGGTACCACAGATACGCAGTATTTT. It is translated as CAINAAGTTDTQYF.

This clonotype was counted ten times or more. CDR3 amino acids: CSAQTSGGTETQFF. The CDR3 DNA reads as TGCAGTGCCCAAACTAGCGGGGGGACGGAGACGCAGTTCTTC. The gene calls are TRBV20-1 and TRBJ2-1; 12 bases are shared with TRBD2. Trimming took 6 bases from V and 12 from J; bases not matched to a gene: 12. From germline, CDR1 is DFQATT and CDR2 SNEGSKA (reference sequence). The CDR3 is made up of 14 amino acids.

This clonotype has at least ten counts. The gene calls are TRBV7-2 and TRBJ1-2, with 8 bases identical to TRBD1. V was clipped by 2 bases and J by 3 bases; unmatched bases: 8. This CDR3 has 16 amino acids. Looked up from germline, CDR1 is SGHTA and CDR2 is FQGNSA. CDR3 DNA: TGTGCCAGCAGCTTATCCCTAACAGGGGGATACTATGGCTACACCTTC. This encodes CASSLSLTGGYYGYTF.

This clonotype was counted many times. The CDR3 spells CASSPADREGSPLHF. In DNA, the CDR3 is TGTGCCAGCAGCCCGGCGGACAGGGAAGGGTCACCCCTCCACTTT. The J gene is TRBJ1-6, the V gene TRBV7-9, with TRBD1 matching 8 bases. The V gene's germline CDR1 is SEHNR and CDR2 FQNEAQ (reference sequence). This CDR3 has 15 residues. Trimming took 5 bases from V and 10 from J; bases not matched to a gene: 10. The variable domain in full, with the rest retrieved from reference TRBV7-9 and TRBJ1-6, is DTGVSQNPRHKITKRGQNVTFRCDPISEHNRLYWYRQTLGQGPEFLTYFQNEAQLEKSRLLSDRFSAERPKGSFSTLEIQRTEQGDSAMYLCASSPADREGSPLHFGNGTRLTVT.